This T cell receptor (beta chain) was recorded in a study of cytomegalovirus exposure and HLA in healthy donors. Both 60 Vbeta primers and 13 Jbeta primers went into the PCR. Generated by immunoSEQ multiplex PCR, the TCRdb table keeps only in-frame clones and is missing some. Of about 94,000 clones in the sample, 75% to 85% are singletons; the top ten hold 3.5% to 4%. The ends were cut back, 0 bases at V and 4 bases at J, with 5 bases in the middle. The germline V gene encodes CDR1 SGHDT and CDR2 YYEEEE. The CDR3 has 13 amino acids. Sequenced input: PBMCs. This chain connects TRBV5-6 to TRBJ2-1; no reliable D call. The clonotype comes from a woman aged 40 to 50 in good health and CMV-seronegative. This CDR3 is CASSLVQYNEQFF. CDR3 sequence (DNA): TGTGCCAGCAGCTTGGTACAGTACAATGAGCAGTTCTTC.